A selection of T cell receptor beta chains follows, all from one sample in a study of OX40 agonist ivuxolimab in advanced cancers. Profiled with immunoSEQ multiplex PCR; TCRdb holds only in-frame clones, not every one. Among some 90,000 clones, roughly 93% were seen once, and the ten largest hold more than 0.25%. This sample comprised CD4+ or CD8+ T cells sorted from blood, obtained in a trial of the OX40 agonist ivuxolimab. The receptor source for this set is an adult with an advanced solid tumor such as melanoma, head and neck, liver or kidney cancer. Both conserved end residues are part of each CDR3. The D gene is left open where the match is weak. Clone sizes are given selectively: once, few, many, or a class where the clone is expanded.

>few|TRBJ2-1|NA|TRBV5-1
TGCGCCAGCAGCTTGGATCTCAATGAGCAGTTCTTC
CASSLDLNEQFF
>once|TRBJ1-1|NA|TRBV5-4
TGTGCCAGCAGCATGGGGGCATTTAAGATGAACACTGAAGCTTTCTTT
CASSMGAFKMNTEAFF
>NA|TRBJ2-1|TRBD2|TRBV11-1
TGTGCCAGCAGAGCGACTAGCGGGAGTTACAATGAGCAGTTCTTC
CASRATSGSYNEQFF
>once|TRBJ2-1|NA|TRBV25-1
TGTGCCAGCAAACTGGGGAGTACTGGAAATGAGCAGTTCTTC
CASKLGSTGNEQFF
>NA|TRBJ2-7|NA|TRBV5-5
TGTGCCAGCAGCTTGGTTGTAAAACTTGGTGGCGAGCAGTACTTC
CASSLVVKLGGEQYF
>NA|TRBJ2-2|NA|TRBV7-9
TGTGCCAGCAGCTCCCCGGACGGATTGAACACCGGGGAGCTGTTTTTT
CASSSPDGLNTGELFF
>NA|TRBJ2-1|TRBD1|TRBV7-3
TGTGCCAGCAGCCCGCAGGGGGCAAGCCCCAATGAGCAGTTCTTC
CASSPQGASPNEQFF
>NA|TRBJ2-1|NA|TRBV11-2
TGTGCCAGCAGCTTAGGTGGGGGCTACAATGAGCAGTTCTTC
CASSLGGGYNEQFF
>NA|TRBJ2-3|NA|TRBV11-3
TGTGCCAGCAGCTTAGGTTGGCCCGACACGCAGTATTTT
CASSLGWPDTQYF
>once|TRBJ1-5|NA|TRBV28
TGTGCCAGCAAGAAGGACAGTCTGGCCAGGCCCCAGCATTTT
CASKKDSLARPQHF
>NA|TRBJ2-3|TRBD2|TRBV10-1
TGCGCCAGCAGTTCACGGACTAGCGGGACAACAGATACGCAGTATTTT
CASSSRTSGTTDTQYF
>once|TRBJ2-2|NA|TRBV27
TGTGCCAGCAGTCCGTATTTTCCCGCCCGATACACCGGGGAGCTGTTTTTT
CASSPYFPARYTGELFF
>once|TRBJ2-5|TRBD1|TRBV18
TGTGCCAGCTCACCACTACAGGGGGACCAAGAGACCCAGTACTTC
CASSPLQGDQETQYF
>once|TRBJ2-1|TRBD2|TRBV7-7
TGTGCCAGCAGCCCCCAGCTAGCGGGAGCACCCAATGAGCAGTTCTTC
CASSPQLAGAPNEQFF
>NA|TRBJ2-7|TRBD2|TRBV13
TGTGCCAGCAGCTTGGGACTAGCGGGAGACTACGAGCAGTACTTC
CASSLGLAGDYEQYF
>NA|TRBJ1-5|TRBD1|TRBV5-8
TGTGCCAGCAGCAGGACAGGTGGGAATCAGCCCCAGCATTTT
CASSRTGGNQPQHF
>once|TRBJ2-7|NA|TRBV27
TGTGCCAGCGGTTTATTCTCAGGGATTGAAGGCGAGCAGTACTTC
CASGLFSGIEGEQYF
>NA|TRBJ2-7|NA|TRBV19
TGTGCCAGTAGTATAGGGCTAGAAGCAACCTACGAGCAGTACTTC
CASSIGLEATYEQYF
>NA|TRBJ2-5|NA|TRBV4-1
TGCGCCAGCAGCCAAGGGGGTCGGGAAGAGACCCAGTACTTC
CASSQGGREETQYF
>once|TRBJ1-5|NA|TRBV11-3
TGTGCCAGCAGCTTAGTAGGGTACAGGGTTCCAGGCAATCAGCCCCAGCATTTT
CASSLVGYRVPGNQPQHF
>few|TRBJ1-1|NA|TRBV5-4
TGTGCCAGCAGCATGACAGGGAACACTGAAGCTTTCTTT
CASSMTGNTEAFF
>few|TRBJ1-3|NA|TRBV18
TGTGCCAGCTCACCATACGGTTCTGGAAACACCATATATTTT
CASSPYGSGNTIYF
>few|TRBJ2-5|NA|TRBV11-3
TGTGCCAGCAGCTTGAATAGGGGGACTGGAAAAAAAGAGACCCAGTACTTC
CASSLNRGTGKKETQYF
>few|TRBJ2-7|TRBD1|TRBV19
TGTGCCAGTAGTATAGGCGACAGGGGTCACTACGAGCAGTACTTC
CASSIGDRGHYEQYF
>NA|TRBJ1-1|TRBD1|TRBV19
TGTGCCAGCCGATCCCCGGGACAGGCCGCGACCACTGAAGCTTTCTTT
CASRSPGQAATTEAFF
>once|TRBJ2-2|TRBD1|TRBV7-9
TGTGCCAGCAGCCCGAGGGACAGGGATCCTACCGGGGAGCTGTTTTTT
CASSPRDRDPTGELFF
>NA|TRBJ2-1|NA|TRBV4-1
TGCGCCAGCAGCCAAGAAAGGTCAAGCGGGTCGAGATTCGATGAGCAGTTCTTC
CASSQERSSGSRFDEQFF
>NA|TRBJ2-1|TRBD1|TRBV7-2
TGTGCCAGCAGCCCTAGGACAGGGGGGTCTCCGACTAGCTACAATGAGCAGTTCTTC
CASSPRTGGSPTSYNEQFF
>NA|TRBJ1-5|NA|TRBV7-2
TGTGCCAGCAGCTTAGGGATCGCTCAGCCCCAGCATTTT
CASSLGIAQPQHF
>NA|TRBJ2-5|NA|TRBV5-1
TGCGCCAGCTTCCTTGAGGGGAACCAAGAGACCCAGTACTTC
CASFLEGNQETQYF
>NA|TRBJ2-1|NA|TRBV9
TGTGCCAGCAGCGTAGGGGCGACCACCTACAATGAGCAGTTCTTC
CASSVGATTYNEQFF
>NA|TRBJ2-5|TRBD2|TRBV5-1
TGCGCCAGCAGCTTGGGGTCTAGCGGGAGGATAGAGACCCAGTACTTC
CASSLGSSGRIETQYF
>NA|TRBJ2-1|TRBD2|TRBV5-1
TGCGCCAGCAGCTACGGGACTAGCGAGTACAATGAGCAGTTCTTC
CASSYGTSEYNEQFF
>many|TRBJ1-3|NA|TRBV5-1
TGCGCCAGCAGTAAAGGAGACGGAAACACCATATATTTT
CASSKGDGNTIYF
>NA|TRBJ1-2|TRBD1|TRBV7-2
TGTGCCAGCAGCGGAGGCGACAGGGCAGGTGGCTACACCTTC
CASSGGDRAGGYTF
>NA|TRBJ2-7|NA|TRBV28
TGTGCCAGCAGAAACACTCGACAGACCTACGAGCAGTACTTC
CASRNTRQTYEQYF
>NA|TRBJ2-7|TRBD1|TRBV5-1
TGCGCCAGCAGCCAAGGGACAGGGGTATACGAGCAGTACTTC
CASSQGTGVYEQYF
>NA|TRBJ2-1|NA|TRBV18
TGTGCCAGCTCATTACAGGGCCCGAGGGGCCATGAGCAGTTCTTC
CASSLQGPRGHEQFF
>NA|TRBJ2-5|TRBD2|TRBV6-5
TGTGCCAGCAGTTCGACTAGCGGGAATCGAGAGACCCAGTACTTC
CASSSTSGNRETQYF
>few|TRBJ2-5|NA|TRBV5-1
TGCGCCAGCAGCTTGGGCGGGACCGGGGGCCCAGAGACCCAGTACTTC
CASSLGGTGGPETQYF
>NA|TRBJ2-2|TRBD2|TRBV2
TGTGCCAGCGGACGCGGGAGGGTTACCGGGGAGCTGTTTTTT
CASGRGRVTGELFF
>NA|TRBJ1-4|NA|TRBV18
TGTGCCAGCTCACCACAGGGGGAAAAACTGTTTTTT
CASSPQGEKLFF
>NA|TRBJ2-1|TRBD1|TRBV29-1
TGCAGCGTTCGGGACAGCTCCTACAATGAGCAGTTCTTC
CSVRDSSYNEQFF
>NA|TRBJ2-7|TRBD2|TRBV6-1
TGTGCCAGCAGGGGGAGCGGGACCTACGAGCAGTACTTC
CASRGSGTYEQYF